The entry below describes one T cell receptor beta chain. The antigen remains undetermined. This sample is part of a study of beta chain features in type 1 diabetes. Expressed TCRB transcripts were sequenced, since all the RNA that had been isolated was reverse transcribed. TCRdb's copy holds only in-frame clones and misses some; the assay was immunoSEQ multiplex PCR. In the table there are about 59,000 clones, about three fifths of which are singletons. General study findings and limits: Type 1 diabetes patients had fewer VDJ junction insertions and more deletions.

The TCR was taken from a woman between 18 and 29 years old in good health. Sample: Tregs from blood.

DNA of the CDR3: TGCGCCAGCAGCCGACCTAGCGGGAGGAATTACAATGAGCAGTTCTTC. It is translated as CASSRPSGRNYNEQFF. The V gene is TRBV4-1, the J gene TRBJ2-1; 11 bases fit TRBD2. The V and J ends lost 4 bases and 4 bases, in that order; junction bases with no gene match: 6. Germline V CDR1 and CDR2: MGHRA, YSYEKL. The CDR3 totals 16 residues.